This T cell receptor beta chain was identified during a study of post-analysis software for immune sequencing data. Overall study results and limits: Among four or five TRBV segments more frequent in patients than controls were TRBV5-6, TRBV5-1 and TRBV20-1.

On this clonotype itself: Its antigen remains unknown.

Germline V gives CDR1 SGHVS, CDR2 FQNEAQ. There are 14 residues in the CDR3. V lost 5 bases, J lost 6 bases, and 7 bases stayed unmatched. Unique molecular identifiers were present in the TCR beta cDNA libraries. In TCRdb, the PCR reads were re-called with MiXCR into one record per CDR3 protein. The table lists 750,000 to 950,000 distinct CDR3 sequences, more than 45% of them singletons. Sequenced material: blood. The receptor was isolated from a girl aged 10-17 years with multiple sclerosis. V is TRBV7-8 and J is TRBJ1-1, with 9 bases lining up with TRBD1. CDR3 region: CASSPGTGIPEAFF. Here the CDR3 DNA reads TGTGCCAGCAGCCCGGGGACAGGGATCCCTGAAGCTTTCTTT.